A single sample is the source of the 2 T cell receptor beta chains below, sequenced in a study of blood T cell repertoires in COVID-19. Produced via immunoSEQ multiplex PCR; TCRdb's table is partial and in-frame only. The table lists more than 150,000 clones, around nine tenths of them singletons. Sample: peripheral blood. These receptors were obtained from a man aged 60 to 69 with COVID-19, enrolled during active disease.

CDR3 sequence reads: CASSWLIMNTEAFF. The DNA for the CDR3 is TGTGCCAGTAGTTGGCTGATCATGAACACTGAAGCTTTCTTT. The V call is TRBV19, the J call TRBJ1-1; D call uncertain. Germline CDR1 is LNHDA and CDR2 is SQIVND (reference sequence). V dropped 5 bases and J dropped 0 bases, with 10 bases sitting between them. This CDR3 region has 14 residues.

The chain links TRBV3-1 (or the pseudogene TRBV3-2) to TRBJ1-3, with 7 bases aligning to TRBD1. CDR3 length: 15 amino acids. The V segment lost 4 bases and the J segment 4 bases; nucleotides outside the gene matches: 7. Germline CDR1 and CDR2: LGHDT and YNNKEL (reference sequence). CDR3 sequence (DNA): TGTGCCAGCAGCCCACTCGACAGGGCCGGAAACACCATATATTTT. Translated: CASSPLDRAGNTIYF.